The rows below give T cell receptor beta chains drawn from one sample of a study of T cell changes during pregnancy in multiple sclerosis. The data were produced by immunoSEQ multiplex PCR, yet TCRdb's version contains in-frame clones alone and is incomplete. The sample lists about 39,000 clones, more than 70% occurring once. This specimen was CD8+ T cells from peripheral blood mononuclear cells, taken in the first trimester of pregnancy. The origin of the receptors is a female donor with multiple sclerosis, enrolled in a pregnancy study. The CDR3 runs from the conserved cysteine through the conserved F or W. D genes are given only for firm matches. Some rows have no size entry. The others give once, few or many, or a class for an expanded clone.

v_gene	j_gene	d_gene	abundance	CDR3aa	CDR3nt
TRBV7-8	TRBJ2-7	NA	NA	CASSLDRDEQYF	TGTGCCAGCAGCTTAGACAGGGACGAGCAGTACTTC
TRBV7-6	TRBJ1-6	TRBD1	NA	CASSLMGTESSYNSPLHF	TGTGCCAGCAGCTTGATGGGGACAGAGAGCTCCTATAATTCACCCCTCCACTTT
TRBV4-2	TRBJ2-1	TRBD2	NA	CASSQGMGRGDDNEQFF	TGTGCCAGCAGCCAAGGAATGGGGCGGGGGGACGACAATGAGCAGTTCTTC
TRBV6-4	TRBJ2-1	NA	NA	CASSDAEHNEQFF	TGTGCCAGCAGTGACGCCGAGCACAATGAGCAGTTCTTC
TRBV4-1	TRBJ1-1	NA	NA	CASSQAGSAEAFF	TGCGCCAGCAGCCAAGCAGGGTCGGCTGAAGCTTTCTTT
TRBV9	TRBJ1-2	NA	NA	CASSAPAGTNYGYTF	TGTGCCAGCAGCGCTCCAGCCGGGACAAACTATGGCTACACCTTC
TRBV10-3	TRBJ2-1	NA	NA	CAISDSGDEQFF	TGTGCCATCAGTGATTCAGGGGATGAGCAGTTCTTC
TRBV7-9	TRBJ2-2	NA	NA	CAAPSGTGELFF	TGTGCCGCTCCATCAGGCACCGGGGAGCTGTTTTTT
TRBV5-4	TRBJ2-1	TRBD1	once	CASSVQGSLNEQFF	TGTGCCAGCAGCGTACAGGGGTCTCTCAATGAGCAGTTCTTC
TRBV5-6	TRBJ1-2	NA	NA	CASRDSQLWLHLRW	NA
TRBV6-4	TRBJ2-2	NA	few	CASSDSMTGAGELFF	TGTGCCAGCAGTGACTCGATGACGGGGGCCGGGGAGCTGTTTTTT
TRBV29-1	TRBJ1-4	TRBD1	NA	CSVEDVQGDKLFF	TGCAGCGTTGAAGATGTCCAGGGGGATAAACTGTTTTTT
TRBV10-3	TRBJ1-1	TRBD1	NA	CAISGSGTGAMNTEAFF	TGTGCCATCAGTGGTTCCGGGACAGGGGCCATGAACACTGAAGCTTTCTTT
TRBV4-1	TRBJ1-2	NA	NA	CASSQVAGDGYTF	TGCGCCAGCAGCCAAGTTGCCGGGGATGGCTACACCTTC
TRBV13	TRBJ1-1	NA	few	CASSMPIQGPFEAFF	TGTGCCAGCAGCATGCCGATACAGGGCCCGTTTGAAGCTTTCTTT
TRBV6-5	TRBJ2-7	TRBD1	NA	CASSFLQGRDEQYF	TGTGCCAGCAGTTTCCTACAGGGGCGGGACGAGCAGTACTTC
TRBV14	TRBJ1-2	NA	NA	CASSQAGAPNYGYTF	TGTGCCAGCAGCCAAGCAGGGGCCCCCAACTATGGCTACACCTTC
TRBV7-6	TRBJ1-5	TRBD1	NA	CASSPGQGSYQPQHF	TGTGCCAGCAGCCCTGGACAGGGTTCCTATCAGCCCCAGCATTTT
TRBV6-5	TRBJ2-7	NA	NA	CASSPGHLYEQYF	TGTGCCAGCAGTCCGGGACACCTCTACGAGCAGTACTTC
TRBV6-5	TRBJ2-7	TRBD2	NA	CASMGGRGVYEQYF	TGTGCCAGCATGGGCGGGCGGGGGGTATACGAGCAGTACTTC
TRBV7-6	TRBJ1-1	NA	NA	CASSSIGGSNTEAFF	TGTGCCAGCAGCTCGATTGGGGGCAGTAACACTGAAGCTTTCTTT
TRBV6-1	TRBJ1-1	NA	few	CASSLQGEEAFF	TGTGCCAGCAGCTTACAGGGCGAGGAAGCTTTCTTT
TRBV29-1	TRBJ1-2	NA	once	CSVRGTFYGYTF	TGCAGCGTTAGGGGGACGTTCTATGGCTACACCTTC
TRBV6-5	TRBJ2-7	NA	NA	CASSYLRGTGAEQYF	TGTGCCAGCAGTTACTTGAGGGGGACGGGTGCCGAGCAGTACTTC
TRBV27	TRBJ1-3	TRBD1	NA	CASSPGTGAGNTIYF	TGTGCCAGCAGTCCGGGGACAGGAGCTGGAAACACCATATATTTT
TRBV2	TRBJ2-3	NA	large	CASSENPYSSTDTQYF	TGTGCCAGCAGTGAAAACCCCTACTCGTCCACAGATACGCAGTATTTT
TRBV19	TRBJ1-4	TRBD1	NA	CASSDRDNNEKLFF	TGTGCCAGTAGTGACAGGGATAATAATGAAAAACTGTTTTTT
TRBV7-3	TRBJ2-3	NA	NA	CASSSGQLSTDTQYF	TGTGCCAGCAGCTCCGGACAGCTAAGCACAGATACGCAGTATTTT
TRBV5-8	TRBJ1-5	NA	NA	CASRLRGGPQHF	TGTGCCAGCCGCCTGAGGGGGGGGCCCCAGCATTTT
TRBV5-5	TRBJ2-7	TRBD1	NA	CASSSPGQHYEQYF	TGTGCCAGCAGCTCCCCGGGACAGCACTACGAGCAGTACTTC
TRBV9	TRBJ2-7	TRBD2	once	CASSPSVAGTYEQYF	TGTGCCAGCAGCCCGTCGGTAGCGGGGACCTACGAGCAGTACTTC
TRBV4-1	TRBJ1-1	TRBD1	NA	CASSRVGQGDTEAFF	TGCGCCAGCAGCCGGGTTGGACAGGGTGACACTGAAGCTTTCTTT
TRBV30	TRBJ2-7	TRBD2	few	CAWNPGTSGGEQYF	TGTGCCTGGAACCCCGGGACTAGCGGCGGCGAGCAGTACTTC
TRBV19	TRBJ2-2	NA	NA	CASSIGGTGELFF	TGTGCCAGTAGTATAGGAGGGACCGGGGAGCTGTTTTTT
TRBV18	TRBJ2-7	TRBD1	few	CASSPWDSYEQYF	TGTGCCAGCTCACCGTGGGACAGCTACGAGCAGTACTTC
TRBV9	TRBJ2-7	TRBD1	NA	CASSPLDRVNEQYF	TGTGCCAGCAGCCCTTTGGACAGGGTTAACGAGCAGTACTTC
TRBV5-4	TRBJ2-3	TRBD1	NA	CASSLGTGGVTDTQYF	TGTGCCAGCAGCTTGGGGACAGGGGGGGTGACAGATACGCAGTATTTT
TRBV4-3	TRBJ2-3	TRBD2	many	CASSQEETSAEFTDTQYF	TGCGCCAGCAGCCAAGAAGAGACTAGCGCGGAATTCACAGATACGCAGTATTTT
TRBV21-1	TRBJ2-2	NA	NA	CASSDLAGGRWTGELFF	TGTGCCAGCAGCGACCTAGCGGGGGGGCGGTGGACCGGGGAGCTGTTTTTT
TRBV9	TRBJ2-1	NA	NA	CASSGGGPGNEQFF	TGTGCCAGCAGCGGGGGGGGGCCTGGAAATGAGCAGTTCTTC
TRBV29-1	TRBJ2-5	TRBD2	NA	CSVQMPTRLADIYF	TGCAGCGTTCAAATGCCAACCAGACTAGCGGACATATACTTC
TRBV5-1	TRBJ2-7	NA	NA	CASSPRGIYEQYF	TGCGCCAGCAGCCCCCGGGGGATCTACGAGCAGTACTTC
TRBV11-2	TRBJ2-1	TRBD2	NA	CASSLGTSSEQFF	TGTGCCAGCAGCTTAGGGACTAGCAGTGAGCAGTTCTTC
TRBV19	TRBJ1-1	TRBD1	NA	CASRQGAVTEAFF	TGTGCCAGTAGGCAGGGGGCGGTTACTGAAGCTTTCTTT
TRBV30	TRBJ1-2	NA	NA	CAWSHSPGFTGYTF	TGTGCCTGGAGCCACTCTCCAGGGTTTACTGGCTACACCTTC
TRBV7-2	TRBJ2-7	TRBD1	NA	CASSFGTGGSYEQYF	TGTGCCAGCAGCTTCGGGACAGGGGGATCCTACGAGCAGTACTTC
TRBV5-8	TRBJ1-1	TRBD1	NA	CASSWRPDRMNTEAFF	TGTGCCAGCAGCTGGAGGCCGGACAGGATGAACACTGAAGCTTTCTTT
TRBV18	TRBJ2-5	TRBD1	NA	CASSADREKIQETQYF	TGTGCCAGCTCGGCAGACAGGGAAAAAATACAAGAGACCCAGTACTTC
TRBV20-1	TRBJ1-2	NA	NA	CSARTRDGYTF	TGCAGTGCTAGAACCAGGGATGGCTACACCTTC
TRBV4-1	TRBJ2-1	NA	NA	CASRNGRGNEQFF	TGCGCCAGCAGAAATGGCAGGGGCAATGAGCAGTTCTTC
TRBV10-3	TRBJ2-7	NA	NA	CAISESASYEQYF	TGTGCCATCAGTGAGTCAGCCTCCTACGAGCAGTACTTC
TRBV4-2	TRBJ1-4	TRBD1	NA	CASSQGTGGAEKLFF	TGTGCCAGCAGCCAAGGGACAGGGGGCGCGGAAAAACTGTTTTTT
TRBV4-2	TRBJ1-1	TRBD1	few	CASSRGTGADEAFF	TGTGCCAGCAGCCGTGGGACAGGGGCGGATGAAGCTTTCTTT
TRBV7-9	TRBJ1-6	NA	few	CASSLVVGGSPLHF	TGTGCCAGCAGCTTAGTAGTGGGAGGATCACCCCTCCACTTT
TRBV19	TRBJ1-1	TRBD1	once	CASSPGTGESTEAFF	TGTGCCAGTAGTCCTGGGACAGGGGAGTCCACTGAAGCTTTCTTT